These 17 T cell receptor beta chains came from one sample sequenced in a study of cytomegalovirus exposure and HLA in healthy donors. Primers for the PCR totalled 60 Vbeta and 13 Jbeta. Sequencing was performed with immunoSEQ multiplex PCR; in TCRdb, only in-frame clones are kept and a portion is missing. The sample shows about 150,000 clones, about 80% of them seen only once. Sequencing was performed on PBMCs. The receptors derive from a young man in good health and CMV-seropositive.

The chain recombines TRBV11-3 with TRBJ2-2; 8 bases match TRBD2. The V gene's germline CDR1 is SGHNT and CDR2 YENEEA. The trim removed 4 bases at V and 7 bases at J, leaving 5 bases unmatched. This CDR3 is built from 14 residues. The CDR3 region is CASSSGLESGELFF. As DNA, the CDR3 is TGTGCCAGCAGCTCGGGACTAGAGAGCGGGGAGCTGTTTTTT.

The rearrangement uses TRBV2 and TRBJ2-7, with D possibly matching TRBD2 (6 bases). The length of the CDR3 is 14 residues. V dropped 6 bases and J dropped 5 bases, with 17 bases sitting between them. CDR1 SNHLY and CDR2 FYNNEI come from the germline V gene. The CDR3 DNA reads TGTGCCAGCAGGGAACGGGAGTCGGTCCACGAGCAGTACTTC. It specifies CASRERESVHEQYF.

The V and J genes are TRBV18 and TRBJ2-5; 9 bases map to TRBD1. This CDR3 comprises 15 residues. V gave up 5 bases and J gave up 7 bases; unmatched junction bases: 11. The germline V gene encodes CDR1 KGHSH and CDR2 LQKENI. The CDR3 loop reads CASSDSTGQGRTQYF. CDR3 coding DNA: TGTGCCAGCTCAGACAGCACCGGACAGGGGCGGACCCAGTACTTC.

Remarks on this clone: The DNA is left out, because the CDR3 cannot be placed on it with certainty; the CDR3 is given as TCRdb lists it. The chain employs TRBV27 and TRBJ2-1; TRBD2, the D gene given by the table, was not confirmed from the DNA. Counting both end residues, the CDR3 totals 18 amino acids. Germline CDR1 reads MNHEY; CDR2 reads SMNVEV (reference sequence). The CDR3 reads CASSSSRTSSGRRNEQFF.

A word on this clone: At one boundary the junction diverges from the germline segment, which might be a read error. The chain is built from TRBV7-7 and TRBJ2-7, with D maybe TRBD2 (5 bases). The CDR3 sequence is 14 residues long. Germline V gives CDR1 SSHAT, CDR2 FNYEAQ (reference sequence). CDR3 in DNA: TGTGCTAGCAGCGCTAGCCCTATTTCCTACGAGCAGTACTTC. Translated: CASSASPISYEQYF. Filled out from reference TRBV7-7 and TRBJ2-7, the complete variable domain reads GAGVSQSPRYKVTKRGQDVTLRCDPISSHATLYWYQQALGQGPEFLTYFNYEAQPDKSGLPSDRFSAERPEGSISTLTIQRTEQRDSAMYRCASSASPISYEQYFGPGTRLTVT.

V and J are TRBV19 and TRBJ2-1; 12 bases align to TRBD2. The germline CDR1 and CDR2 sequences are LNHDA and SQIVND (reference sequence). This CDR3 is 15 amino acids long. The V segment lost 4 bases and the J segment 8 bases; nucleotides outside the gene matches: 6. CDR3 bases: TGTGCCAGTAGTACATCTAGCGGGAGGGCCGATGAGCAGTTCTTC. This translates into CASSTSSGRADEQFF. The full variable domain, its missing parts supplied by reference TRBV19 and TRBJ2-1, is DGGITQSPKYLFRKEGQNVTLSCEQNLNHDAMYWYRQDPGQGLRLIYYSQIVNDFQKGDIAEGYSVSREKKESFPLTVTSAQKNPTAFYLCASSTSSGRADEQFFGPGTRLTVL.

Here the CDR3 reads CASSSGQGVDGELFF. The CDR3 bases are TGTGCCAGCAGCTCCGGACAGGGTGTGGACGGGGAGCTGTTTTTT. The chain links TRBV7-3 to TRBJ2-2, with TRBD1 matching 8 bases. Germline V gives CDR1 SGHTA, CDR2 FQGTGA. The CDR3 runs to 15 residues. The junction had 8 bases not matched to a gene; V was cut back by 4 bases and J by 7 bases.

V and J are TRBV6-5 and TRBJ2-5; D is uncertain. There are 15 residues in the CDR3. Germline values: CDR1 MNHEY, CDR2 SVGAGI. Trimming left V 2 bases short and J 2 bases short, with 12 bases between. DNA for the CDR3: TGTGCCAGCAGTTACAATACTAACGGACAAGAGACCCAGTACTTC. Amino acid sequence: CASSYNTNGQETQYF.

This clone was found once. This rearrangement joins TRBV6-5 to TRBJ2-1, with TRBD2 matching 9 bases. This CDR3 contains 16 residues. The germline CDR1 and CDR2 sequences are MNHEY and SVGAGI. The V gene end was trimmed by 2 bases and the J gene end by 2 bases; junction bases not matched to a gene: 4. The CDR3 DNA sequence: TGTGCCAGCAGTTACGCTAGCGGGGCTACCTACAATGAGCAGTTCTTC. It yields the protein CASSYASGATYNEQFF.

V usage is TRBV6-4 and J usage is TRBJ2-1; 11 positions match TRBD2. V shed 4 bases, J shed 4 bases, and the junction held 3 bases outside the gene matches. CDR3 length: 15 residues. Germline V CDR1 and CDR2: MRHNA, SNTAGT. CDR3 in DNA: TGTGCCAGCAGTGGACTAGCGGGGACGTACAATGAGCAGTTCTTC. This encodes CASSGLAGTYNEQFF.

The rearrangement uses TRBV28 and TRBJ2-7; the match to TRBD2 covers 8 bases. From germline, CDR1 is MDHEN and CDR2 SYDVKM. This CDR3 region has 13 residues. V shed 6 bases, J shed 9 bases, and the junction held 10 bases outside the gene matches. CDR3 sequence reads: CASRGGGRMGQYF. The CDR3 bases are TGTGCCAGCAGGGGCGGGGGGAGGATGGGGCAGTACTTC.

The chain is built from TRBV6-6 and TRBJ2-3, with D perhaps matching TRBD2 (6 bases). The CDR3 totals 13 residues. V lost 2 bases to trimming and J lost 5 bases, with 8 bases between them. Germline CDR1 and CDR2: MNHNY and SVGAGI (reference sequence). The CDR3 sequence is CASSYREVDTQYF. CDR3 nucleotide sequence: TGTGCCAGCAGTTACAGGGAGGTAGATACGCAGTATTTT.

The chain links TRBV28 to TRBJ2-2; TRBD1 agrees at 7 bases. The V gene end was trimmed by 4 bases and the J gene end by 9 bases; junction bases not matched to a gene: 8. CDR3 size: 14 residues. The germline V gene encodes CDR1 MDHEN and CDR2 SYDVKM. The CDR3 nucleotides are TGTGCCAGCAGTTCCTCGACAGGGTCCCGGGAGCTGTTTTTT. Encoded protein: CASSSSTGSRELFF. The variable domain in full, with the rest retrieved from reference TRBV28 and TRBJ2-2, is DVKVTQSSRYLVKRTGEKVFLECVQDMDHENMFWYRQDPGLGLRLIYFSYDVKMKEKGDIPEGYSVSREKKERFSLILESASTNQTSMYLCASSSSTGSRELFFGEGSRLTVL.

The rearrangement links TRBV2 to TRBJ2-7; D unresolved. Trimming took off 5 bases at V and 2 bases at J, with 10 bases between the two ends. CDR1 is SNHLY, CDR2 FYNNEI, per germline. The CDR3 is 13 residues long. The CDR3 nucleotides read TGTGCCAGCAGTATTGCAGGCGCCTACGAGCAGTACTTC. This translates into CASSIAGAYEQYF. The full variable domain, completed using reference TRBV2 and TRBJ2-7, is EPEVTQTPSHQVTQMGQEVILRCVPISNHLYFYWYRQILGQKVEFLVSFYNNEISEKSEIFDDQFSVERPDGSNFTLKIRSTKLEDSAMYFCASSIAGAYEQYFGPGTRLTVT.

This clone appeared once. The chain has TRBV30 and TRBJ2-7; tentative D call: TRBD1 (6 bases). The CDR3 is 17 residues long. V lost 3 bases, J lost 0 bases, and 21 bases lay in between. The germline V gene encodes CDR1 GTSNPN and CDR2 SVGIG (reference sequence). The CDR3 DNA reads TGTGCCTGGAGCAACTTATTACGGGACACAAGCTCCTACGAGCAGTACTTC. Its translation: CAWSNLLRDTSSYEQYF.

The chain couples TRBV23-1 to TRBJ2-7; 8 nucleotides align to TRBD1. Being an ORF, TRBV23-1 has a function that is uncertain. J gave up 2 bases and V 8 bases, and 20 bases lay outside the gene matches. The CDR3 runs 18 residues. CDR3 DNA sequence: TGCGCCAGCTGCCGCCTCAAGAACAGGGGGACCCGTACCTACGAGCAGTACTTC. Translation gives CASCRLKNRGTRTYEQYF.

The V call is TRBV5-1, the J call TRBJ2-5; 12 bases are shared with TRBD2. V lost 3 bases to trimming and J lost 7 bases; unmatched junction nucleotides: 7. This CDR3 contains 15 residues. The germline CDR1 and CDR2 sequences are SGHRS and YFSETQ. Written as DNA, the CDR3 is TGCGCCAGCAGCTCGACGACTAGCGGGAGTGGGACCCAGTACTTC. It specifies CASSSTTSGSGTQYF.